The source of this TCR beta chain is a study of cytomegalovirus exposure and HLA in healthy donors. Notes on the study in general: Later work showed greater clonal expansion in HLA-associated TCR beta chains than in equally common others. In a later analysis, TCR association rates varied by HLA locus: DRB1 most, HLA-C fewest. In an earlier analysis, most TCR beta V segments were productive about 87% or about 30% of the time. A cluster of highly shared sequence variants was likely a sequencing artifact.

Concerning this clone itself: Antigen: not known.

With 60 Vbeta and 13 Jbeta primers, the PCR was carried out. TCRdb keeps only in-frame clones here, not all; method: immunoSEQ multiplex PCR. The sample yields 150,000 to 200,000 clones, under 80% seen once. Germline CDR1 and CDR2: LNHDA and SQIVND (reference sequence). This CDR3 region has 14 residues. The junction had 3 bases not matched to a gene; V was cut back by 5 bases and J by 3 bases. The genes are TRBV19 and TRBJ2-1, with 8 bases lining up with TRBD2. This sequence was found in a female donor in good health and CMV-seronegative. The sequencing sample was made of PBMCs. CDR3 DNA: TGTGCCAGTAGTTTTAGCGGGAACTACAATGAGCAGTTCTTC. This codes for CASSFSGNYNEQFF.